The TCR beta chain under discussion was sequenced for a study of T-cell reconstitution after alpha-beta-depleted transplantation in children. This clonotype was seen a few times. The antigen is not known. V shed 7 bases and J shed 4 bases, with 5 bases lying between them. Germline V gene data show CDR1 as DFQATT and CDR2 as SNEGSKA (reference sequence). The CDR3 is made up of 11 amino acids. Study-level findings and limits: Surviving recipient T cells and intrathymic progenitors accounted for some patients' high TCRbeta diversity at day 60. There were reportedly several hundred expanded graft clones from which alpha-beta T cells came about two months after transplant. Newly made T cells mostly supplied T-cell counts and diversity one year after transplant.

Unique molecular identifiers featured in how the TCRbeta library was prepared. TCRdb re-derived calls from the PCR reads in MiXCR, one entry per CDR3 protein. The table lists about 98,000 distinct CDR3 sequences, roughly a quarter of them singletons. This sequence joins TRBV20-1 and TRBJ2-6; unclear D gene. The origin of this receptor is a boy younger than 10 with acute lymphoblastic leukemia, due to receive a stem cell transplant. The sample was PBMCs, taken before TCRalphabeta/CD19-depleted stem cell transplant. In DNA, the CDR3 is TGCAGTGGTTTGGGGGCCAACGTCCTGACTTTC. Amino acid sequence: CSGLGANVLTF.